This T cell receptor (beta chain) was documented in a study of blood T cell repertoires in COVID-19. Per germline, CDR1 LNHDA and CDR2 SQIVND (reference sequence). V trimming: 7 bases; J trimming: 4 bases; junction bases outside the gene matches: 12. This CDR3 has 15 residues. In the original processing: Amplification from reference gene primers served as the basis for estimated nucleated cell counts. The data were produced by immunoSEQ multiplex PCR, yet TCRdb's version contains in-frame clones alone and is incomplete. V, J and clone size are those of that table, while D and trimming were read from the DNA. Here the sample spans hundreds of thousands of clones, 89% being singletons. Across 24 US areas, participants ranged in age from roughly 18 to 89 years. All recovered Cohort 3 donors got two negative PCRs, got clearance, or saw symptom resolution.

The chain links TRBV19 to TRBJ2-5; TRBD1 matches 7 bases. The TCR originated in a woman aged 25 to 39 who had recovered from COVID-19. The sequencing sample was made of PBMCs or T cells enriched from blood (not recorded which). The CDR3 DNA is TGTGCCAGTACGATAACCGGGACAGTGGGAGAGACCCAGTACTTC. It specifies CASTITGTVGETQYF. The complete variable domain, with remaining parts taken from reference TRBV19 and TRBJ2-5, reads DGGITQSPKYLFRKEGQNVTLSCEQNLNHDAMYWYRQDPGQGLRLIYYSQIVNDFQKGDIAEGYSVSREKKESFPLTVTSAQKNPTAFYLCASTITGTVGETQYFGPGTRLLVL.